This T cell receptor beta chain stems from a study of early T cells in non-severe SARS-CoV-2 infection. Across the whole study: It was bulk RNA from unsorted whole blood that was sequenced, and the chains were unpaired. General study findings and limits: Missing private and CD4 specificities, VDJdb matching favored anti-spike CD8 responses.

Attachment of unique molecular identifiers was made to individual cDNA molecules. From the 5' RACE reads, TCRdb called clonotypes with MiXCR, one entry per CDR3 protein. Of some 22,000 distinct CDR3 sequences listed, 5% are singletons. This CDR3 has 14 amino acids. Germline loops: CDR1 SGHRS, CDR2 YFSETQ. This clonotype was counted many times. Its antigen is still unknown. One junction end does not reproduce the germline sequence, and a read error may be involved. The sequence was obtained from an adult who was a healthcare worker with PCR-confirmed SARS-CoV-2 infection or an uninfected control (not recorded which). This sequence joins TRBV5-1 and TRBJ1-1, with a possible D match to TRBD1 (5 bases). The specimen was whole blood. The CDR3 loop is CASSLGTANTEAFF. In DNA, the CDR3 is TGTGCCAGCAGCTTAGGGACGGCGAACACTGAAGCTTTCTTT.